This TCR beta chain is from a study of T cells in Graves' hyperthyroidism and ophthalmopathy. Overall study: Peripheral blood was acquired at first diagnosis, ahead of any therapy whatsoever.

The TCR beta CDR3 regions underwent amplification using RNA transcripts as the source. The HTBI primer set was used in a first-round RT-PCR of the TCR CDR3. TCRdb called the multiplex PCR reads again in MiXCR, with one record for every CDR3 protein. The data contain over 250,000 distinct CDR3 sequences, less than 30% of them seen just once; the ten biggest clones take up about a quarter. Source material for PBMCs was less than 12 ml fresh peripheral blood. The CDR3 is made up of 13 amino acids. Trimming removed 6 bases from V and 6 bases from J, with 14 bases in between. The gene calls are TRBV12-3 or TRBV12-4 and TRBJ1-1, with D tentatively TRBD1 (5 bases). This TCR came from a man aged 35 to 55 with Graves' hyperthyroidism that later progressed to Graves' ophthalmopathy. The source material was blood. The DNA of the CDR3 is TGTGCCAGCAGGGGACTCAGAGGTGCTGAAGCTTTCTTT. This codes for CASRGLRGAEAFF.